This TCR beta chain was identified during a study of T cell responses to AZD1222 COVID-19 vaccine. The protocol was immunoSEQ multiplex PCR, while the TCRdb copy is restricted to in-frame clones and leaves out a portion. The data contain about 130,000 clones, 90% to 95% of them seen just once; the ten biggest clones take up around 6.5%. CDR1 and CDR2 (germline): LGHDT, YNNKEL (reference sequence). The CDR3 length is 14 residues. After removal of 7 bases from V and 0 bases from J, the junction contained 3 bases not matched to a gene. The sequence was collected from an adult who received the AZD1222 COVID-19 vaccine. Sequencing was performed on peripheral blood, taken 28 days after the second AZD1222 dose. The V gene is TRBV3-1 (or the pseudogene TRBV3-2), the J gene TRBJ2-7; the match to TRBD1 covers 10 bases. The CDR3 nucleotides are TGTGCCAGCACAGACAGGGGGCACTCCTACGAGCAGTACTTC. Its protein product is CASTDRGHSYEQYF.